The entry that follows covers one T cell receptor (beta chain) sequence. Its specificity is unknown. From germline, CDR1 is MDHEN and CDR2 SYDVKM. Trimming took off 8 bases at V and 1 base at J, with 15 bases between the two ends. This CDR3 region has 14 residues. The data are from a study of naive and memory T cell subsets. Study findings and constraints: RNA-based TCR counts may shift with T cell activation and differentiation. Between naive and memory subsets, TCR abundance power law exponents differed.

An equimolar mix of two oligonucleotides served as the beta constant-region primer for TRBC1 and TRBC2. TCRdb re-called the UMI-ligation and nested PCR reads through MiXCR, storing one row per CDR3 protein. The sample has 120,000 to 150,000 distinct CDR3 sequences, about 18% seen once. Cells stained for CD3, CD4, CD8, CD45RA, CD27 and viability were sorted into four CD45RA/CD27 subsets. Sequenced input: naive CD4+ T cells from blood. The TCR comes from a human donor in good health. This chain links TRBV28 with TRBJ2-7; tentatively, D is TRBD1 or TRBD2 (5 bases each). The CDR3 loop reads CASSIRWGSYEQYF. CDR3 in DNA: TGTGCCAGCTCTATCAGGTGGGGGTCCTACGAGCAGTACTTC.